These T cell receptor beta chains were read from a single sample in a study of blood T cell repertoires in COVID-19. Profiling relied on immunoSEQ multiplex PCR, and the TCRdb table lists in-frame clones only, not all of them. The sample yields 200,000 to 300,000 clones, approximately 90% seen once. The sequencing input was peripheral blood. These receptors were collected from a woman aged 40 to 50 with acute or convalescent COVID-19. Both conserved end residues are part of each CDR3. A D gene is named only where the DNA matches it firmly. The listing skips clone size in some rows; elsewhere it reads once, few, many or a size class.

j_call,clone_size,d_call,v_call,cdr3_aa,cdr3_nt
TRBJ1-3,NA,NA,TRBV2,CASSENNRAKYF,TGTGCCAGCAGTGAGAATAACAGGGCGAAATATTTT
TRBJ1-6,NA,NA,TRBV6-5,CASSERQVNSPLHF,TGTGCCAGCAGCGAGAGACAAGTTAATTCACCCCTCCACTTT
TRBJ2-5,NA,TRBD2,TRBV9,CASSAPGLGGAETQYF,TGTGCCAGCAGCGCCCCAGGACTAGGTGGCGCCGAGACCCAGTACTTC
TRBJ1-5,NA,NA,TRBV28,CASSSPATNQPQHF,TGTGCCAGCAGTTCCCCGGCGACAAATCAGCCCCAGCATTTT
TRBJ1-5,NA,TRBD1,TRBV11-2,CASSLGQGNQPQHF,TGTGCCAGCAGCCTGGGACAGGGGAATCAGCCCCAGCATTTT
TRBJ2-5,NA,NA,TRBV7-2,CASSPQVGNQETQYF,TGTGCCAGCAGCCCCCAAGTCGGGAATCAAGAGACCCAGTACTTC
TRBJ2-5,NA,NA,TRBV7-7,CASSPTGGKQETQYF,TGTGCCAGCTCCCCAACTGGGGGGAAACAAGAGACCCAGTACTTC
TRBJ2-5,NA,TRBD1,TRBV6-6,CASNPMGQTQETQYF,TGTGCCAGCAACCCCATGGGACAGACCCAAGAGACCCAGTACTTC
TRBJ2-5,NA,TRBD1,TRBV7-9,CASSLEDRQETQYF,TGTGCCAGCAGCCTGGAGGACAGGCAAGAGACCCAGTACTTC
TRBJ1-1,NA,NA,TRBV5-1,CASTIDRMNTEAFF,TGCGCCAGCACCATAGACAGGATGAACACTGAAGCTTTCTTT
TRBJ2-2,NA,NA,TRBV9,CASSVGGGLTGELFF,TGTGCCAGCAGCGTAGGCGGGGGCCTCACCGGGGAGCTGTTTTTT
TRBJ2-3,NA,TRBD2,TRBV9,CASSPYLRGGTDTQYF,TGTGCCAGCAGCCCATACCTTCGGGGGGGCACAGATACGCAGTATTTT
TRBJ1-2,NA,NA,TRBV6-5,CASRPGTTTDYGYTF,TGTGCCAGCAGACCCGGGACAACCACCGACTATGGCTACACCTTC
TRBJ1-1,NA,NA,TRBV6-5,CASKERRGTEAFF,TGTGCCAGCAAGGAACGCCGAGGCACTGAAGCTTTCTTT
TRBJ1-5,NA,NA,TRBV6-6,CASSSWPLAGPQHF,TGTGCCAGCAGCTCTTGGCCCCTCGCAGGGCCCCAGCATTTT
TRBJ2-4,NA,NA,TRBV12-3/TRBV12-4,CASSLVGVNIQYF,TGTGCCAGCAGTTTGGTAGGGGTAAACATTCAGTACTTC
TRBJ2-5,NA,NA,TRBV29-1,CSVEAGVGQETQYF,TGCAGCGTTGAAGCAGGGGTGGGGCAAGAGACCCAGTACTTC
TRBJ2-1,NA,NA,TRBV9,CASSVWGDEQFF,TGTGCCAGCAGCGTATGGGGCGATGAGCAGTTCTTC
TRBJ1-4,NA,NA,TRBV18,CASSPWGQPNEKLFF,TGTGCCAGCTCACCCTGGGGACAACCTAATGAAAAACTGTTTTTT
TRBJ2-3,NA,NA,TRBV6-5,CASQRSSTQYF,TGTGCCAGCCAGCGTTCGAGCACGCAGTATTTT
TRBJ1-2,NA,NA,TRBV11-2,CASSNSVNYGYTF,TGTGCCAGCAGCAACAGTGTTAACTATGGCTACACCTTC
TRBJ1-1,NA,NA,TRBV3-1/TRBV3-2,CASSQYGGLGTEAFF,TGTGCCAGCAGCCAATACGGGGGGCTCGGCACTGAAGCTTTCTTT
TRBJ2-5,NA,TRBD2,TRBV5-1,CASSSLAGLAGEIETQYF,TGCGCCAGCAGCTCCCTTGCCGGACTAGCGGGGGAAATAGAGACCCAGTACTTC
TRBJ2-2,NA,NA,TRBV12-3/TRBV12-4,CASSPTPGELFF,TGTGCCAGCAGTCCGACTCCCGGGGAGCTGTTTTTT
TRBJ1-5,few,NA,TRBV19,CASSIVGVEGQPQHF,TGTGCCAGTAGTATAGTCGGGGTAGAGGGTCAGCCCCAGCATTTT
TRBJ1-5,NA,NA,TRBV7-9,CASSPSSSNQPQHF,TGTGCCAGCAGCCCTAGTAGTAGCAATCAGCCCCAGCATTTT
TRBJ1-2,NA,NA,TRBV30,CAWSVPPGDGYTF,TGTGCCTGGAGTGTGCCCCCAGGGGACGGCTACACCTTC
TRBJ1-6,NA,NA,TRBV3-1/TRBV3-2,CASSPGESNSPLHF,TGTGCCAGCAGTCCCGGGGAGAGTAATTCACCCCTCCACTTT
TRBJ1-1,once,NA,TRBV18,CASSRQVERTEAFF,TGTGCCAGCTCACGACAGGTCGAGAGGACTGAAGCTTTCTTT
TRBJ1-2,NA,NA,TRBV6-6,CASSPTGLNYGYTF,TGTGCCAGCAGTCCGACAGGCCTTAACTATGGCTACACCTTC
TRBJ1-5,NA,NA,TRBV20-1,CSPSGGRKVESNQPQHF,TGCAGTCCAAGTGGGGGGCGAAAGGTCGAGAGCAATCAGCCCCAGCATTTT
TRBJ2-5,NA,NA,TRBV5-5,CASSLEYWAAGQETQYF,TGTGCCAGCAGCTTGGAGTATTGGGCGGCAGGGCAAGAGACCCAGTACTTC
TRBJ1-4,NA,TRBD1,TRBV5-1,CASSLGGQSNEKLFF,TGCGCCAGCAGCTTGGGGGGACAGTCTAATGAAAAACTGTTTTTT
TRBJ1-4,NA,TRBD1,TRBV7-9,CASSFWRGMDRATNKLFF,TGTGCCAGCAGCTTCTGGCGGGGAATGGACAGGGCGACCAACAAACTGTTTTTT
TRBJ1-4,NA,TRBD1,TRBV19,CASSAQTGSYEKLFF,TGTGCCAGTAGCGCTCAGACAGGGAGCTATGAAAAACTGTTTTTT
TRBJ1-3,NA,NA,TRBV19,CASSMIPWKGVNTIYF,TGTGCCAGTAGTATGATCCCCTGGAAGGGGGTGAACACCATATATTTT
TRBJ2-3,NA,NA,TRBV6-1,CASSEGGGTDTQYF,TGTGCCAGCAGTGAAGGGGGGGGCACAGATACGCAGTATTTT
TRBJ1-2,NA,TRBD1,TRBV3-1/TRBV3-2,CASSQGTGGGYTF,TGTGCCAGCAGCCAAGGGACAGGGGGTGGCTACACCTTC
TRBJ2-3,NA,TRBD2,TRBV2,CASKDRLAGPDTQYF,TGTGCCAGCAAGGATAGGCTAGCGGGGCCAGATACGCAGTATTTT
TRBJ2-5,NA,TRBD1,TRBV11-2,CASSFHTGTDLGETQYF,TGTGCCAGCAGCTTTCATACCGGGACAGACTTGGGAGAGACCCAGTACTTC
TRBJ1-1,NA,TRBD1,TRBV9,CASSVPRGVNTEAFF,TGTGCCAGCAGCGTACCCAGGGGGGTGAACACTGAAGCTTTCTTT
TRBJ1-5,NA,NA,TRBV12-5,CASGFPGPNQPQHF,TGTGCTAGTGGTTTCCCAGGGCCCAATCAGCCCCAGCATTTT
TRBJ2-3,NA,TRBD2,TRBV27,CASSSTPPGLAAADTQYF,TGTGCCAGCAGTTCAACCCCGCCGGGACTAGCGGCCGCAGATACGCAGTATTTT
TRBJ1-1,NA,NA,TRBV7-9,CASTRGWSTEAFF,TGTGCCAGCACACGTGGGTGGAGCACTGAAGCTTTCTTT
TRBJ1-1,NA,TRBD1,TRBV7-2,CASSLRLGQGGPTFF,TGTGCCAGCAGCTTAAGGTTGGGACAGGGTGGTCCAACTTTCTTT
TRBJ2-3,NA,TRBD2,TRBV6-5,CASSRPGLGTDTQYF,TGTGCCAGCAGTCGACCGGGACTAGGGACAGATACGCAGTATTTT